Only a few counts were recorded for the clone carrying this T cell receptor (beta chain). The PBMCs were sourced from fresh peripheral blood (around 10 ml). The sample is drawn from a study of T cells in Graves' hyperthyroidism and ophthalmopathy. Study-wide context: At initial diagnosis, before any treatment had begun, peripheral blood was obtained.

RNA transcripts were the template for amplifying TCR beta CDR3 regions. The study used the HTBI primer set for a first-round RT-PCR of the TCR CDR3. TCRdb independently ran MiXCR on the multiplex PCR reads; one entry per CDR3 protein. In the table there are hundreds of thousands of distinct CDR3 sequences, 18% of which are singletons. The receptor was isolated from a woman between 45 and 65 years old with Graves' hyperthyroidism that later progressed to Graves' ophthalmopathy. Material: blood.

CDR3 bases: TGCGCCAGCAGCCGAGACAGGGTGGCGGGCCTCAACTATGGCTACACCTTC. This codes for CASSRDRVAGLNYGYTF. V and J are TRBV4-1 and TRBJ1-2, with TRBD1 matching 7 bases. V lost 4 bases to trimming and J lost 2 bases; unmatched junction nucleotides: 13. The CDR3 has 17 residues. Per the germline V gene, CDR1 is MGHRA and CDR2 is YSYEKL.